This T cell receptor (beta chain) was identified during a study of blood T cell repertoires in COVID-19 (dated by TCRdb to 2018 to 2020). Turning to the overall study: Samples from collaborators originated in the United States, Italy and Spain and spanned both the acute and convalescent phases of COVID-19. Where available, HLA class I and class II types were obtained from metadata supplied by the sample provider rather than from assay-based typing. The samples were drawn from the first 160 participants of the ongoing ImmuneRACE study and from 950 to 1,500 subjects provided by 6 global collaborators. The repertoires were made available in a free public database intended to serve as a resource for research on the immune response to SARS-CoV-2. The dataset comprised deeply sampled blood TCRbeta repertoires from subjects exposed to, actively infected with, or recovered from COVID-19. The material from the prospective study consisted of cDNA or gDNA derived from T cells, B-cell-depleted T cells, or PBMCs. Nearly every sample came with metadata listing a de-identified subject ID, COVID-19 status, age in years and sex. Study-wide conclusions, independent of this receptor: How much clinical and demographic metadata was included differed by source and by participant, and the metadata was provided uncurated.

Notes on this clone: Its target antigen remains unknown. The record has no base qualities; no much larger clone is one base away.

TCRbeta CDR3 regions were amplified from genomic DNA using the immunoSEQ Assay, a bias-controlled multiplex PCR. The published analysis was carried out like this. Within the assay, amplification of reference gene primers was used to estimate how many nucleated cells each sample contained. Sequence reads were collapsed and filtered to measure the absolute abundance of every unique TCRbeta CDR3 rearrangement. For each sample, productive Simpson clonality was calculated as the square root of Simpson's diversity index over productive rearrangements. TCRdb retrieved this table from immuneACCESS and kept in-frame rearrangements only. Not all clones are present; in checked studies, unresolved V genes account for under half, and no reason is known for the remainder. That table furnishes V, J and clone size, whereas the DNA furnished D and trimming. The sample table lists 130,000 to 150,000 clones, about 90% of them with a count of one. The ten largest account for roughly 3.9% of the sample.

Participants in the prospective study were enrolled through a virtual design, were aged roughly 18 to 100 years, and lived in roughly 24 United States geographic areas. In the prospective study, participants were assigned to cohorts based on the clinical history participants reported in a screening survey and a study questionnaire. Exposed participants had been in contact, within 2 weeks of entering the study, with a person who had a PCR-confirmed or clinician-diagnosed case of COVID-19. In the prospective study, mobile phlebotomists collected whole blood, serum and a nasopharyngeal or oropharyngeal swab from each participant. Participants in the prospective study had the option to provide additional blood draws and questionnaires over a roughly two-month period. Blood samples from the prospective study were shipped frozen or at room temperature prior to DNA extraction. This sequence was found in a middle-aged woman who had been exposed to COVID-19. The sequenced sample was PBMCs or T cells enriched from blood (not recorded which).

The nucleotide sequence reads as follows: TGTGCCAGCAGTTTGACGGCACTAGCGGGATGGTACAATGAGCAGTTCTTC. It translates as CASSLTALAGWYNEQFF. Recombination joined TRBV27 with TRBJ2-1, and 10 junctional nucleotides match TRBD2. The CDR3, cysteine through phenylalanine, is 17 amino acids long. The CDR3 DNA has 51 bases and is translated from base 1. After removal of 3 bases from V and 4 bases from J, the junction retains 9 bases not matched to a gene. The germline V gene (reference sequence) gives CDR1 as MNHEY and CDR2 as SMNVEV.